These 23 T cell receptor beta chains originate from one sample sequenced in a study of patients and donors after allogeneic stem cell transplantation. Each CDR3 protein is one row after TCRdb ran MiXCR on the RT-PCR reads. Of roughly 880,000 distinct CDR3 sequences listed, more than 15% are singletons. The sequenced material came from blood, either unsorted or a sorted T cell fraction (not recorded which). These receptors were taken from a human donor who was either an allogeneic HSCT recipient or a stem cell or donor lymphocyte infusion donor (not recorded which). It is not recorded whose cells these are; they may come from a transplant donor.

The chain joins TRBV5-1 to TRBJ1-6, with a weak D call TRBD1 (6 bases). CDR1 and CDR2 from the germline V gene are SGHRS and YFSETQ. The CDR3 has 12 amino acids. V dropped 0 bases and J dropped 13 bases, with 8 bases sitting between them. The CDR3 bases are TGCGCCAGCAGCTTGGATGGGGGCCCCCTCCACTTT. Residues: CASSLDGGPLHF.

The chain combines TRBV5-1 with TRBJ2-7, with TRBD2 matching 9 bases. The junction had 5 bases not matched to a gene; V was cut back by 0 bases and J by 4 bases. CDR3 length equals 15 residues. CDR1 is SGHRS, CDR2 YFSETQ, per germline. The DNA for the CDR3 is TGCGCCAGCAGCTTGGAGCTAGCGGGAAAGTACGAGCAGTACTTC. This codes for CASSLELAGKYEQYF.

The chain carries TRBV10-3 and TRBJ2-4, with TRBD1 identical over 10 bases. The CDR3 runs 17 residues. V lost 10 bases and J lost 0; bases outside the gene matches: 12. Germline CDR1 ENHRY, CDR2 SYGVKD. CDR3 sequence: CATATGGRSLAKNIQYF. DNA for the CDR3: TGTGCCACCGCGACAGGGGGCAGGAGTCTAGCCAAAAACATTCAGTACTTC.

This clonotype was detected many times. Sequence at one end of the junction differs from germline and may be a read error. The chain has TRBV5-1 and TRBJ2-7, with D possibly matching TRBD2 (6 bases). The CDR3 length is 14 residues. Germline assignment: CDR1 SGHRS and CDR2 YFSETQ. This chain's CDR3 is CASSLAGSSYEQYF. CDR3 nucleotides: TGTGCCAGCAGTTTGGCGGGAAGCTCCTACGAGCAGTACTTC.

The rearrangement uses TRBV4-1 and TRBJ2-7; TRBD1 matches at 7 bases. V lost 2 bases and J lost 3; bases outside the gene matches: 7. The CDR3 is 15 amino acids. CDR1 and CDR2 from the germline V gene are MGHRA and YSYEKL. The CDR3 loop reads CASSQPGQKFYEQYF. The DNA of the CDR3 is TGCGCCAGCAGCCAACCGGGACAGAAATTCTACGAGCAGTACTTC.

This clonotype was observed at least ten times. The chain employs TRBV7-8 and TRBJ1-2, with TRBD1 as a possible D gene (5 bases). CDR3 size: 13 residues. Germline V gives CDR1 SGHVS, CDR2 FQNEAQ. Trimming pared 3 bases from V and 4 bases from J, leaving 9 bases between. The CDR3 coding sequence is TGTGCCAGCAGCTTTCAGGGAATCTATGGCTACACCTTC. Translated: CASSFQGIYGYTF.

This clonotype turned up a few times. The chain uses TRBV7-9 and TRBJ2-3; possibly TRBD1 for D (5 bases). V shed 1 base and J shed 0 bases, with 11 bases lying between them. The CDR3 is 16 amino acids. The germline gives CDR1 SEHNR, CDR2 FQNEAQ (reference sequence). In nucleotides, the CDR3 is TGTGCCAGCAGCTTAGTGCCAGGGCGCAGCACAGATACGCAGTATTTT. Translating gives CASSLVPGRSTDTQYF.

The sample holds a few counts of this clonotype. J is TRBJ2-2 and V is TRBV20-1; D gene unclear. This CDR3 is built from 14 residues. Germline V gene data show CDR1 as DFQATT and CDR2 as SNEGSKA (reference sequence). V gave up 2 bases and J gave up 6 bases, with 13 bases separating them. The CDR3 protein is CSARKDGVPGELFF. The CDR3 DNA is TGCAGTGCTAGAAAGGACGGCGTTCCCGGGGAGCTGTTTTTT.

The chain employs TRBV5-1 and TRBJ2-1; TRBD2 aligns across 9 bases. Germline loops: CDR1 SGHRS, CDR2 YFSETQ. The CDR3 covers 16 residues. V dropped 3 bases and J dropped 5; count of bases not matched to a gene: 9. The CDR3 DNA reads TGCGCCAGCAGCTATCGACTAGCGGAAAAAAACAATGAGCAGTTCTTC. Residues: CASSYRLAEKNNEQFF.

This clonotype was counted a few times. This chain joins TRBV5-1 and TRBJ1-1, with a weak D call TRBD1 (5 bases). V was pared by 4 bases and J by 1 base, with 23 bases between. The CDR3 runs 18 residues. CDR1 and CDR2 from the germline V gene are SGHRS and YFSETQ. This CDR3 is CASSPYTGRRISNTEAFF. CDR3 nucleotides: TGCGCCAGCAGCCCTTATACAGGTAGGAGGATTTCGAACACTGAAGCTTTCTTT.

This clonotype was seen many times. J is TRBJ1-6 and V is TRBV12-3 or TRBV12-4, with D uncertain. There are 15 residues in the CDR3. V was clipped by 2 bases and J by 8 bases, with 13 bases between them. The CDR3 spells CASSLRRTWDSPLHF. As DNA, the CDR3 is TGTGCCAGCAGTTTAAGGAGGACTTGGGATTCACCCCTCCACTTT.

This clonotype was seen many times. The chain joins TRBV5-1 to TRBJ2-1, with D maybe TRBD2 (5 bases). The CDR3 sequence is 14 residues long. Trimming cost V 4 bases and J 8 bases, with 16 bases left between them. Germline values: CDR1 SGHRS, CDR2 YFSETQ. DNA for the CDR3: TGCGCCAGCAGCCTAAGGACTCCCGGGGATGAGCAGTTCTTC. Its translation: CASSLRTPGDEQFF. The whole variable domain, remainder taken from reference TRBV5-1 and TRBJ2-1, is KAGVTQTPRYLIKTRGQQVTLSCSPISGHRSVSWYQQTPGQGLQFLFEYFSETQRNKGNFPGRFSGRQFSNSRSEMNVSTLELGDSALYLCASSLRTPGDEQFFGPGTRLTVL.

The chain joins TRBV6-5 to TRBJ1-1, with TRBD1 matching over 10 bases. The germline CDR1 and CDR2 sequences are MNHEY and SVGAGI. V shed 4 bases and J 0 bases; nucleotides not matched to a gene: 5. This CDR3 comprises 16 residues. This CDR3 reads CASSSTGGRLNTEAFF. CDR3 nucleotides: TGTGCCAGCAGTTCGACAGGGGGCAGGTTGAACACTGAAGCTTTCTTT.

This clonotype was picked up a small number of times. The J gene is TRBJ2-4, the V gene TRBV20-1; D uncertain. Germline V lookup: CDR1 DFQATT, CDR2 SNEGSKA (reference sequence). With 4 bases removed from V and 0 bases from J, the gap between germline ends came to 16 bases. This CDR3 region has 16 residues. The CDR3 DNA sequence: TGCAGTGCTAAGAAAGGCAGAGGTGTAGCCAAAAACATTCAGTACTTC. Its protein is CSAKKGRGVAKNIQYF.

This chain joins TRBV20-1 and TRBJ1-1; no clear D. This CDR3 is 15 amino acids long. CDR1 is DFQATT and CDR2 is SNEGSKA in the germline V gene (reference sequence). V lost 0 bases to trimming and J lost 0 bases, with 11 bases between them. The CDR3 reads CSAREPRMMNTEAFF. CDR3 DNA sequence: TGCAGTGCTAGAGAACCTAGGATGATGAACACTGAAGCTTTCTTT.

The chain employs TRBV4-3 and TRBJ2-3; unclear D gene. The ends were cut back, 0 bases at V and 5 bases at J, with 12 bases in the middle. The germline CDR1 and CDR2 sequences are LGHNA and YSLEER. The CDR3 has 15 amino acids. The CDR3 sequence is CASSQEGSPQDTQYF. As DNA, the CDR3 is TGCGCCAGCAGCCAAGAGGGGTCACCCCAAGATACGCAGTATTTT.

This clonotype has just a few counts. The DNA is omitted, as the CDR3 cannot be located on it reliably, and the CDR3 follows TCRdb's listing. V is TRBV5-1 and J is TRBJ2-2. The germline gives CDR1 SGHRS, CDR2 YFSETQ. The CDR3 adds up to 15 amino acids, both ends counted. The chain's CDR3 is CASSLAGREPGSCFF.

This chain links TRBV12-3 or TRBV12-4 with TRBJ2-7; D perhaps matches TRBD2 (5 bases). Trimming pared 6 bases from V and 0 bases from J, leaving 15 bases between. This CDR3 comprises 15 residues. As DNA, the CDR3 is TGTGCCAGCAGAGAGGACTGGAAAAGCTCCTACGAGCAGTACTTC. Amino acids: CASREDWKSSYEQYF.

This clonotype was seen more than once but under ten times. This chain joins TRBV6-1 and TRBJ2-7, with D perhaps matching TRBD1 (5 bases). CDR3 length equals 14 residues. Germline values: CDR1 MNHNS, CDR2 SASEGT. Trimming removed 5 bases from V and 3 bases from J, with 14 bases in between. This CDR3 is CASSPRTPHYEQYF. The CDR3 DNA follows: TGTGCCAGCAGTCCACGGACACCTCACTACGAGCAGTACTTC.

The V gene is TRBV20-1, the J gene TRBJ2-5; the D gene could be TRBD1 or TRBD2 (6 bases each). This CDR3 has 16 amino acids. CDR1 and CDR2 from the germline V gene are DFQATT and SNEGSKA (reference sequence). V was trimmed by 0 bases and J by 2 bases, leaving 16 bases between them. This chain's CDR3 is CSARDLGGDSQETQYF. The CDR3 bases are TGCAGTGCTAGAGATCTGGGGGGCGACTCACAAGAGACCCAGTACTTC.

The CDR3 sequence: CASSLAREWAGFLDTQYF. The DNA for the CDR3 is TGCGCCAGCAGCTTGGCCCGAGAATGGGCGGGATTCCTAGATACGCAGTATTTT. This chain connects TRBV5-1 to TRBJ2-3, with a possible D match to TRBD2 (6 bases). Looked up from germline, CDR1 is SGHRS and CDR2 is YFSETQ. The V and J ends lost 0 bases and 5 bases respectively, with 22 bases between them. The CDR3 runs 18 residues.

This CDR3 is CASSFGSKVGGYTF. Here the CDR3 DNA reads TGCGCCAGCAGCTTCGGCAGTAAAGTGGGTGGCTACACCTTC. The V call is TRBV5-1, the J call TRBJ1-2; D remains unclear. Trimming shortened V by 2 bases and J by 7 bases, and 15 bases separated the two germline ends. The CDR3 totals 14 residues. CDR1 and CDR2 (germline): SGHRS, YFSETQ.

The V gene is TRBV3-1, the J gene TRBJ1-6; 9 nucleotides agree with TRBD1. Unmatched junction bases numbered 10, after V lost 2 bases and J lost 8 bases. CDR1 is LGHDT and CDR2 is YNNKEL in the germline V gene (reference sequence). This CDR3 is built from 17 residues. In DNA, the CDR3 is TGTGCCAGCAGCCAAAGACAAAGGGGGACAGGGCATTCACCCCTCCACTTT. As protein: CASSQRQRGTGHSPLHF.